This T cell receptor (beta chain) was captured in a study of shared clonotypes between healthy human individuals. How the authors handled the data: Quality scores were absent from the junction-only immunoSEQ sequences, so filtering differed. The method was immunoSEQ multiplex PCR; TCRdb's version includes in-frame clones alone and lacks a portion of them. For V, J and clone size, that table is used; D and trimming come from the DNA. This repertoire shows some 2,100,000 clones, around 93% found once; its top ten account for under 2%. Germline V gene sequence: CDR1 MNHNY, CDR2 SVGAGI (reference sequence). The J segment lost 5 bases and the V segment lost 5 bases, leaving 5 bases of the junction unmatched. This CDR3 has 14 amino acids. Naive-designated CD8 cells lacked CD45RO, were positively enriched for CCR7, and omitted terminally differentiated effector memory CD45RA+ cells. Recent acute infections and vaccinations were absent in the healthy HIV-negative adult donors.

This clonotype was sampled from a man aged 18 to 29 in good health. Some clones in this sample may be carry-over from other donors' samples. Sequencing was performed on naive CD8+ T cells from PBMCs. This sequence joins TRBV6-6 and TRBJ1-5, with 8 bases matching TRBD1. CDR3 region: CASSQGARHQPQHF. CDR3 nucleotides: TGTGCCAGCAGTCAGGGGGCGAGGCATCAGCCCCAGCATTTT.